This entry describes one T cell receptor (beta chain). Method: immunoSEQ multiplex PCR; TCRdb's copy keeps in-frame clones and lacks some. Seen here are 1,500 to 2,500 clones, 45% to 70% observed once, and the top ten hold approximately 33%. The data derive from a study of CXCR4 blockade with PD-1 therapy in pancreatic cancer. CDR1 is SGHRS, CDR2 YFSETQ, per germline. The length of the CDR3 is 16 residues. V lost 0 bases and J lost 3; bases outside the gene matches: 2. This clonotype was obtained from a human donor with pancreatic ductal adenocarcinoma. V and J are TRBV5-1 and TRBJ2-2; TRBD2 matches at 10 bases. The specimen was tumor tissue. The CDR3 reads CASSLEAGGYTGELFF. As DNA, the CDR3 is TGCGCCAGCAGCTTGGAAGCGGGGGGGTACACCGGGGAGCTGTTTTTT.